These 32 T cell receptor beta chains were all obtained from the same sample, sequenced in a study of T-cell reconstitution after alpha-beta-depleted transplantation in children. Unique molecular identifiers were incorporated during preparation of the TCRbeta library. TCRdb called the PCR reads again in MiXCR, with one record for every CDR3 protein. The sample has about 610,000 distinct CDR3 sequences; approximately 10% are singletons. The sample was PBMCs from the stem cell graft donor, taken from the stem cell graft. These receptors were taken from a human donor who donated a stem cell graft to a child with acute myeloid leukemia.

The chain couples TRBV20-1 to TRBJ2-3, with D maybe TRBD1 (5 bases). CDR3 length: 15 residues. Germline values: CDR1 DFQATT, CDR2 SNEGSKA (reference sequence). V gave up 5 bases and J gave up 2 bases, with 17 bases separating them. The CDR3: CSAASPQGNTDTQYF. CDR3 nucleotide sequence: TGCAGTGCTGCGAGCCCCCAGGGAAACACAGATACGCAGTATTTT.

This clonotype was found many times. The chain employs TRBV30 and TRBJ2-1; D not certain. V was clipped by 2 bases and J by 3 bases, with 8 bases between them. Germline CDR1 GTSNPN, CDR2 SVGIG (reference sequence). The CDR3 is made up of 13 amino acids. The CDR3 reads CAWSSDDYNEQFF. Written as DNA, the CDR3 is TGTGCCTGGAGTTCGGACGACTACAATGAGCAGTTCTTC.

The rearrangement joins TRBV20-1 to TRBJ2-1, with D possibly matching TRBD1 (5 bases). V was cut by 5 bases and J by 1 base, with 12 bases left in between. This CDR3 has 14 residues. Germline loops: CDR1 DFQATT, CDR2 SNEGSKA (reference sequence). For the CDR3, the DNA is TGCAGTGCTGTAACAGGAGCGTCCTACAATGAGCAGTTCTTC. Amino acid sequence: CSAVTGASYNEQFF.

The chain recombines TRBV5-1 with TRBJ2-5, with D tentatively TRBD2 (7 bases). Germline CDR1 is SGHRS and CDR2 is YFSETQ. Trimming removed 6 bases from V and 5 bases from J, with 14 bases in between. This CDR3 contains 13 residues. The CDR3: CASTTGGPETQYF. For the CDR3, the DNA is TGCGCCAGCACTACCGGGGGGCCTGAGACCCAGTACTTC. Full variable domain (missing parts from reference TRBV5-1 and TRBJ2-5): KAGVTQTPRYLIKTRGQQVTLSCSPISGHRSVSWYQQTPGQGLQFLFEYFSETQRNKGNFPGRFSGRQFSNSRSEMNVSTLELGDSALYLCASTTGGPETQYFGPGTRLLVL.

This clonotype was seen a handful of times. V usage is TRBV20-1 and J usage is TRBJ2-7, with 12 bases fitting TRBD1. Trimming removed 1 base from V and 1 base from J; junction bases left unmatched: 14. Germline-derived CDR1 and CDR2 are DFQATT and SNEGSKA (reference sequence). The CDR3 is 19 amino acids. DNA for the CDR3: TGCAGTGCTAGAGTAGGAGTGGGGGACAGGGGGCGTAGATCCTACGAGCAGTACTTC. Protein sequence: CSARVGVGDRGRRSYEQYF.

This clonotype has just a few counts. This rearrangement joins TRBV10-3 to TRBJ2-3; D is perhaps TRBD2 (6 bases). The CDR3 runs 16 residues. Per germline, CDR1 ENHRY and CDR2 SYGVKD. Trimming removed 3 bases at V and 0 bases at J, with 13 bases between. CDR3 loop: CAISDPGRTSTDTQYF. CDR3 sequence (DNA): TGTGCCATCAGTGACCCAGGGAGGACTAGCACAGATACGCAGTATTTT.

The gene calls are TRBV18 and TRBJ1-5; unclear D gene. The length of the CDR3 is 14 residues. The ends were cut back, 2 bases at V and 7 bases at J, with 12 bases in the middle. Germline V CDR1 and CDR2: KGHSH, LQKENI. The CDR3 coding sequence is TGTGCCAGCTCACCAACGGACGTAGCGCAGCCCCAGCATTTT. This sequence encodes CASSPTDVAQPQHF. The full variable domain, in which reference TRBV18 and TRBJ1-5 provide the parts outside the CDR3, is NAGVMQNPRHLVRRRGQEARLRCSPMKGHSHVYWYRQLPEEGLKFMVYLQKENIIDESGMPKERFSAEFPKEGPSILRIQQVVRGDSAAYFCASSPTDVAQPQHFGDGTRLSIL.

This chain joins TRBV6-2 or TRBV6-3 and TRBJ1-5, with a possible D match to TRBD1 (6 bases). The CDR3 length is 16 residues. Germline lookup yields CDR1 MNHEY and CDR2 SVGEGT. The germline V and J ends were trimmed by 0 bases and 9 bases, with 18 bases remaining between them. CDR3 residues: CASSYSLAGASGPQHF. CDR3 nucleotide sequence: TGTGCCAGCAGTTACTCGTTGGCGGGGGCCTCGGGGCCCCAGCATTTT.

Many counts were recorded for this clonotype. J is TRBJ2-5 and V is TRBV28; 8 bases are a match to TRBD2. Germline CDR1 and CDR2: MDHEN and SYDVKM. Germline trimming cut 5 bases from V and 3 bases from J; bases unmatched to any gene: 5. This CDR3 comprises 14 residues. The CDR3 is CASSPGTRKETQYF. CDR3 coding DNA: TGTGCCAGCAGTCCTGGGACTAGAAAAGAGACCCAGTACTTC. Together with reference TRBV28 and TRBJ2-5, the CDR3 gives the full variable domain: DVKVTQSSRYLVKRTGEKVFLECVQDMDHENMFWYRQDPGLGLRLIYFSYDVKMKEKGDIPEGYSVSREKKERFSLILESASTNQTSMYLCASSPGTRKETQYFGPGTRLLVL.

The chain links TRBV20-1 to TRBJ2-4; no reliable D call. The CDR3 covers 14 residues. V was pared by 0 bases and J by 1 base, with 7 bases between. In germline, CDR1 is DFQATT, CDR2 SNEGSKA (reference sequence). DNA for the CDR3: TGCAGTGCTAGAGATCGGGTCGCCAAAAACATTCAGTACTTC. Translated, it gives CSARDRVAKNIQYF.

This clonotype was recorded many times. This chain connects TRBV12-3 or TRBV12-4 to TRBJ2-1, with 10 bases fitting TRBD2. The CDR3 runs to 17 residues. V was pared by 2 bases and J by 4 bases, with 8 bases of the junction left unmatched. CDR3 bases: TGTGCCAGCAGTTTATCCGGTAGCGGGAGGATATACAATGAGCAGTTCTTC. It specifies CASSLSGSGRIYNEQFF.

This clonotype was seen repeatedly, ten times or more. V is TRBV20-1 and J is TRBJ2-7; tentatively, D is TRBD2 (6 bases). V was trimmed by 3 bases and J by 6 bases, leaving 18 bases between them. In germline, CDR1 is DFQATT, CDR2 SNEGSKA (reference sequence). The CDR3 is made up of 14 amino acids. CDR3 in amino acids: CSASAGRTIGEQYF. The CDR3, as DNA: TGCAGTGCTAGTGCAGGGAGGACGATAGGCGAGCAGTACTTC.

This clonotype was picked up a small number of times. This chain links TRBV7-2 with TRBJ1-5; TRBD1 might be the D (6 bases). V lost 5 bases, J lost 0 bases, and 11 bases lay in between. Germline V lookup: CDR1 SGHTA, CDR2 FQGNSA. CDR3 size: 15 residues. Here the CDR3 reads CASSPRTDSNQPQHF. The CDR3 DNA reads TGTGCCAGCAGCCCTCGGACAGATAGCAATCAGCCCCAGCATTTT.

The chain is built from TRBV6-1 and TRBJ1-1; D remains unclear. This CDR3 spans 14 amino acids. Germline V gene lookup returns CDR1 MNHNS and CDR2 SASEGT. Trimming removed 5 bases at V and 3 bases at J, with 13 bases between. The DNA of the CDR3 is TGTGCCAGCAGTATGCATTTTAGGGACACTGAAGCTTTCTTT. Protein product: CASSMHFRDTEAFF.

This clonotype was picked up many times. The gene calls are TRBV6-4 and TRBJ2-1; D remains unclear. This CDR3 has 13 amino acids. V was clipped by 9 bases and J by 0 bases, with 9 bases between them. Germline CDR1 MRHNA, CDR2 SNTAGT. The CDR3 sequence: CARALGSYNEQFF. The CDR3 DNA follows: TGTGCCAGGGCCCTTGGCTCCTACAATGAGCAGTTCTTC.

The chain is built from TRBV11-1 and TRBJ2-7; D is perhaps TRBD2 (7 bases). This CDR3 spans 16 amino acids. Trimming removed 5 bases from V and 6 bases from J, with 23 bases in between. Germline CDR1 reads SGHAT; CDR2 reads FQDESV (reference sequence). As DNA, the CDR3 is TGTGCCAGCAGCCTCTCCGGGGGGCGGGAGCAGAGCGAGCAGTACTTC. Translating gives CASSLSGGREQSEQYF. Filled out from reference TRBV11-1 and TRBJ2-7, the complete variable domain reads EAEVAQSPRYKITEKSQAVAFWCDPISGHATLYWYRQILGQGPELLVQFQDESVVDDSQLPKDRFSAERLKGVDSTLKIQPAELGDSAMYLCASSLSGGREQSEQYFGPGTRLTVT.

The gene calls are TRBV6-6 and TRBJ1-5; weak D call: TRBD1 (5 bases). CDR3 size: 13 residues. V shed 7 bases and J shed 7 bases, with 14 bases lying between them. Per germline, CDR1 MNHNY and CDR2 SVGAGI (reference sequence). The CDR3 region is CASIFQGGQPQHF. In DNA, the CDR3 is TGTGCCAGCATTTTTCAGGGAGGACAGCCCCAGCATTTT.

The genes are TRBV7-3 and TRBJ2-3; 10 bases fit TRBD2. The V gene's germline CDR1 is SGHTA and CDR2 FQGTGA. V shed 5 bases, J shed 0 bases, and the junction held 5 bases outside the gene matches. The CDR3 extends over 16 amino acids. CDR3 residues: CASSHSGRPSTDTQYF. CDR3 DNA: TGTGCCAGCAGCCATAGCGGGAGGCCCAGCACAGATACGCAGTATTTT. Full variable domain (outside the CDR3, taken from reference TRBV7-3 and TRBJ2-3): GAGVSQTPSNKVTEKGKYVELRCDPISGHTALYWYRQSLGQGPEFLIYFQGTGAADDSGLPNDRFFAVRPEGSVSTLKIQRTERGDSAVYLCASSHSGRPSTDTQYFGPGTRLTVL.

This clonotype was observed a few times. V is TRBV20-1 and J is TRBJ2-3; TRBD2 is a possible D gene (5 bases). Trimming shortened V by 6 bases and J by 4 bases, and 11 bases separated the two germline ends. The CDR3 extends over 12 amino acids. Germline loops: CDR1 DFQATT, CDR2 SNEGSKA (reference sequence). The chain's CDR3 is CSAPTDSDTQYF. CDR3 in DNA: TGCAGTGCCCCGACGGACTCAGATACGCAGTATTTT.

This clonotype was picked up many times. V usage is TRBV29-1 and J usage is TRBJ2-5; no definite D call. Trimming cost V 6 bases and J 2 bases, with 4 bases left between them. Germline V gene lookup returns CDR1 SQVTM and CDR2 ANQGSEA. This CDR3 contains 10 residues. CDR3 in amino acids: CSVGQETQYF. For the CDR3, the DNA is TGCAGCGTAGGACAAGAGACCCAGTACTTC.

The V call is TRBV12-3 or TRBV12-4, the J call TRBJ1-2; D is unresolved. The CDR3 is 11 residues long. The germline V and J ends were trimmed by 9 bases and 4 bases, with 9 bases remaining between them. The CDR3 coding sequence is TGTGCCAGTTGGGAAAGCTATGGCTACACCTTC. This sequence encodes CASWESYGYTF.

This clonotype has a count of ten or more. The V gene is TRBV29-1, the J gene TRBJ2-7, with 8 positions matching TRBD2. Germline CDR1 SQVTM, CDR2 ANQGSEA. V lost 3 bases, J lost 4 bases, and 5 bases stayed unmatched. The CDR3 loop spans 13 amino acids. CDR3 loop: CSVEEAGEYEQYF. The CDR3 DNA follows: TGCAGCGTTGAGGAAGCGGGAGAATACGAGCAGTACTTC.

Many counts were recorded for this clonotype. The CDR3 DNA reads TGTGCCAGCAGCTATTCGACAGGGGGAAAGAATGAGCAGTTCTTC. Translating it yields CASSYSTGGKNEQFF. The rearrangement links TRBV7-6 to TRBJ2-1; TRBD1 aligns across 9 bases. Trimming at V came to 4 bases and at J to 7 bases, leaving 8 bases not matched to a gene. The CDR3 consists of 15 residues. The V gene's germline CDR1 is SGHVS and CDR2 FNYEAQ.

This clonotype was counted ten times or more. The gene calls are TRBV28 and TRBJ1-1; D gene unclear. Looked up from germline, CDR1 is MDHEN and CDR2 is SYDVKM. V lost 3 bases and J lost 6, with 8 bases in between. This CDR3 region has 12 residues. The CDR3 protein is CASSLGGSEAFF. The CDR3 DNA sequence: TGTGCCAGCAGTTTGGGAGGTTCTGAAGCTTTCTTT.

This clonotype was detected a few times. V gene TRBV29-1 combines with J gene TRBJ1-2; 7 bases match TRBD1. The CDR3 consists of 11 residues. V shed 6 bases, J shed 8 bases, and the junction held 6 bases outside the gene matches. CDR1 and CDR2 (germline): SQVTM, ANQGSEA. The CDR3 loop is CSVPTGKGYTF. The DNA of the CDR3 is TGCAGCGTACCGACAGGGAAGGGCTACACCTTC. Full variable domain (outside the CDR3, taken from reference TRBV29-1 and TRBJ1-2): SAVISQKPSRDICQRGTSLTIQCQVDSQVTMMFWYRQQPGQSLTLIATANQGSEATYESGFVIDKFPISRPNLTFSTLTVSNMSPEDSSIYLCSVPTGKGYTFGSGTRLTVV.

This clonotype was seen only a few times. This chain uses TRBV28 with TRBJ2-3; 12 nucleotides agree with TRBD2. This CDR3 region has 19 residues. Germline CDR1 and CDR2: MDHEN and SYDVKM. Losses at the gene ends were 5 bases for V and 2 bases for J; bases not matched to a gene: 14. CDR3 DNA sequence: TGTGCCAGCAGTCGGACTAGCGGGAAAGGGGTAGGGGCCACAGATACGCAGTATTTT. Its protein is CASSRTSGKGVGATDTQYF.

This clonotype was counted ten times or more. V is TRBV28 and J is TRBJ1-2; 10 nucleotides align to TRBD1. The CDR3 consists of 15 residues. Germline V gene sequence: CDR1 MDHEN, CDR2 SYDVKM. V lost 5 bases to trimming and J lost 3 bases; unmatched junction nucleotides: 6. CDR3 bases: TGTGCCAGCAGTCCGCGGACAGGGGGAGACTATGGCTACACCTTC. Its protein is CASSPRTGGDYGYTF.

V gene TRBV29-1 combines with J gene TRBJ2-1; perhaps TRBD2 as D (6 bases). Germline CDR1 and CDR2: SQVTM and ANQGSEA. The V and J ends lost 6 bases and 1 base respectively, with 10 bases between them. The CDR3 extends over 13 amino acids. Here the CDR3 reads CSVPGTSYNEQFF. Written as DNA, the CDR3 is TGCAGCGTACCCGGGACTTCCTACAATGAGCAGTTCTTC.

This chain links TRBV19 with TRBJ2-7; possibly TRBD1 or TRBD2 for D (5 bases each). Trimming left V 6 bases short and J 6 bases short, with 12 bases between. Germline V gene data show CDR1 as LNHDA and CDR2 as SQIVND (reference sequence). The CDR3 is made up of 12 amino acids. The CDR3 DNA is TGTGCCAGTAGGGGGGAGACAGCCGAGCAGTACTTC. Amino acids: CASRGETAEQYF.

This clonotype was found a few times. J is TRBJ2-1 and V is TRBV3-1, with D perhaps matching TRBD2 (7 bases). V lost 0 bases and J lost 9, with 15 bases in between. The CDR3 is 15 amino acids. Germline CDR1 reads LGHDT; CDR2 reads YNNKEL (reference sequence). The CDR3 DNA reads TGTGCCAGCAGCCAAGAAATCTTGAGGGGGGGTGAGCAGTTCTTC. Translated: CASSQEILRGGEQFF.

In its sample, this clonotype was seen many times. The CDR3 sequence is CASSLALTSYNEQFF. CDR3 in DNA: TGTGCCAGCAGCTTGGCCCTAACCTCCTACAATGAGCAGTTCTTC. This chain connects TRBV7-2 to TRBJ2-1, with no clear D. Germline CDR1 SGHTA, CDR2 FQGNSA. The CDR3 is 15 residues long. V gave up 3 bases and J gave up 0 bases, with 9 bases separating them.

This clonotype was seen a few times. V gene TRBV5-1 combines with J gene TRBJ2-3; TRBD2 agrees at 10 bases. The V gene end was trimmed by 7 bases and the J gene end by 0 bases; junction bases not matched to a gene: 5. The CDR3 sequence is 15 residues long. In germline, CDR1 is SGHRS, CDR2 YFSETQ. CDR3 residues: CASGATSGSTDTQYF. CDR3 DNA sequence: TGCGCCAGCGGAGCGACTAGCGGGAGCACAGATACGCAGTATTTT.